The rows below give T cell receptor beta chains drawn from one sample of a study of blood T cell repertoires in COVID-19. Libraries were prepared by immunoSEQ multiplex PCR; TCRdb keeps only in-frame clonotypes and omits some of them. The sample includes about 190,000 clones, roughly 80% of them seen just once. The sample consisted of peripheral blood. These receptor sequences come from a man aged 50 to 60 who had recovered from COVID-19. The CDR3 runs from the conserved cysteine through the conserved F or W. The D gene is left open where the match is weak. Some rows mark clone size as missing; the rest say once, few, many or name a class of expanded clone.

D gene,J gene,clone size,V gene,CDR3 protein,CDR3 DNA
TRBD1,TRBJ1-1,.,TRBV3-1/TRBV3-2,CASSDRGLYTEAFF,TGTGCCAGCAGCGACAGGGGGCTGTACACTGAAGCTTTCTTT
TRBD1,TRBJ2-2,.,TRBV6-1,CASSEWGQVRTGELFF,TGTGCCAGCAGTGAATGGGGACAGGTTAGAACCGGGGAGCTGTTTTTT
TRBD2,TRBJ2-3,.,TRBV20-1,CSASLAGSTDTQYF,TGCAGTGCTAGTCTAGCGGGTTCGACAGATACGCAGTATTTT
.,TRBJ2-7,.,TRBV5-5,CASSLEVGRAYEQYF,TGTGCCAGCAGCTTGGAGGTGGGGCGCGCGTACGAGCAGTACTTC
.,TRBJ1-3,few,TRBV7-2,CASSLRRGGGNTIYF,TGTGCCAGCAGCTTAAGGAGGGGCGGTGGAAACACCATATATTTT
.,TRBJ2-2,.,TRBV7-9,CASSSSYTGELFF,TGTGCCAGCAGCTCGTCTTACACCGGGGAGCTGTTTTTT
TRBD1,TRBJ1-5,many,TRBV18,CASSPTLDRDQPQHF,TGTGCCAGCTCACCAACTCTCGACAGGGATCAGCCCCAGCATTTT
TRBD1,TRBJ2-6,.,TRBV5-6,CASSRGQGAFGANVLTF,TGTGCCAGCAGCCGCGGACAGGGGGCTTTTGGGGCCAACGTCCTGACTTTC
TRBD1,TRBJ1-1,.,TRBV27,CASNDRDRGTEAFF,TGTGCCAGCAATGATAGGGACAGGGGAACTGAAGCTTTCTTT
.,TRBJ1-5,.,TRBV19,CASSKHRFGYSNQPQHF,TGTGCCAGTAGTAAACACAGGTTTGGGTATAGCAATCAGCCCCAGCATTTT
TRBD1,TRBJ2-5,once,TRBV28,CASKGQGAPWETQYF,TGTGCCAGCAAGGGACAGGGCGCACCGTGGGAGACCCAGTACTTC
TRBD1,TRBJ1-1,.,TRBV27,CASNGQGAVTEAFF,TGTGCCAGCAATGGACAGGGGGCGGTCACTGAAGCTTTCTTT
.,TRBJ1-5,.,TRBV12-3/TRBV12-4,CASSGAVNQPQHF,TGTGCCAGCAGTGGGGCGGTCAATCAGCCCCAGCATTTT
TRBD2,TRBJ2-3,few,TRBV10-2,CASSDRSGRHLFSSSTDTQYF,TGCGCCAGCAGTGATCGGAGCGGGAGGCACCTCTTCTCCTCTAGCACAGATACGCAGTATTTT
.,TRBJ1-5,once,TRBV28,CASSLLGRVGQPQHF,TGTGCCAGCAGTTTGCTCGGCAGGGTGGGTCAGCCCCAGCATTTT
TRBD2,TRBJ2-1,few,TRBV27,CASSLSLGAAGGFREQFF,TGTGCCAGCAGTTTATCTCTTGGGGCGGCGGGAGGGTTTCGGGAGCAGTTCTTC
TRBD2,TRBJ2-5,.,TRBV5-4,CASSLGGLGVQETQYF,TGTGCCAGCAGCTTAGGGGGACTAGGAGTCCAAGAGACCCAGTACTTC
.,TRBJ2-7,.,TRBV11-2,CASILGVAETYEQYF,TGTGCCAGCATCCTCGGAGTAGCCGAGACCTACGAGCAGTACTTC
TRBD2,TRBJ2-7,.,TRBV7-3,CASSQRGLAGRQYF,TGTGCCAGCAGCCAACGCGGACTAGCGGGCCGCCAATACTTC
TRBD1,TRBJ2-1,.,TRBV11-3,CASSLGQGAPSNEQFF,TGTGCCAGCAGCTTAGGGCAGGGGGCGCCCAGCAATGAGCAGTTCTTC
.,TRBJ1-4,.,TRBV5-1,CASSWTANEKLFF,TGCGCCAGCAGCTGGACAGCTAATGAAAAACTGTTTTTT
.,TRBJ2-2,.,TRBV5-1,CASSFGGTDTGELFF,TGCGCCAGCAGCTTCGGGGGTACGGACACCGGGGAGCTGTTTTTT
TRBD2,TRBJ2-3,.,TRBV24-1,CATSEVAGTTDTQYF,TGTGCCACCAGTGAGGTAGCGGGAACCACAGATACGCAGTATTTT
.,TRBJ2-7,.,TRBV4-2,CASSQVGGGTEQYF,TGTGCCAGCAGCCAAGTGGGAGGGGGAACCGAGCAGTACTTC
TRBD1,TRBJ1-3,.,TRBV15,CATSWGTGTGNTIYF,TGTGCCACCAGCTGGGGGACAGGGACTGGAAACACCATATATTTT
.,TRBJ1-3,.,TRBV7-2,CASSLAVTGILGNTIYF,TGTGCCAGCAGCTTGGCGGTGACAGGAATACTCGGAAACACCATATATTTT
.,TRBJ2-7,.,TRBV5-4,CASSGGTRYEQYF,TGTGCCAGCAGCGGCGGGACTCGCTACGAGCAGTACTTC
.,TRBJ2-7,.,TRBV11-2,CASSLVTGYYEQYF,TGTGCCAGCAGCTTAGTGACAGGTTACTACGAGCAGTACTTC
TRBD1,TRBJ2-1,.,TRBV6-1,CASSAFPGQGRGEQFF,TGTGCCAGCAGTGCATTCCCGGGACAGGGACGAGGTGAGCAGTTCTTC
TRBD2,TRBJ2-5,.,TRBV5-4,CASSFPGLAEETQYF,TGTGCCAGCAGCTTCCCGGGACTAGCGGAAGAGACCCAGTACTTC
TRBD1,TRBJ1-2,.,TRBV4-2,CASSQDQGQGNYGYTF,TGTGCCAGCAGCCAAGATCAGGGACAGGGTAACTATGGCTACACCTTC
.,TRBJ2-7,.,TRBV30,CAWSGGNSVQYF,TGTGCCTGGTCAGGGGGGAATTCTGTGCAGTACTTC
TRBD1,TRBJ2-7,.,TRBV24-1,CATSRQGVNEQYF,TGTGCCACCAGTCGGCAGGGGGTGAACGAGCAGTACTTC
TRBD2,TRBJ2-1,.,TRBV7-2,CASSSPGLAGGPYNEQFF,TGTGCCAGCAGCTCTCCGGGACTAGCGGGAGGCCCCTACAATGAGCAGTTCTTC
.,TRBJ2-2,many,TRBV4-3,CASSPRDFNTGELFF,TGCGCCAGCAGCCCGAGGGACTTTAACACCGGGGAGCTGTTTTTT
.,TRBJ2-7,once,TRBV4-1,CASSQDLGAAEQYF,TGCGCCAGCAGCCAAGATCTTGGGGCGGCCGAGCAGTACTTC
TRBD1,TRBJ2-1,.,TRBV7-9,CASSKDRQNEQFF,TGTGCCAGCAGCAAGGACAGGCAAAATGAGCAGTTCTTC
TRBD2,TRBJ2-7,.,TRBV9,CASSPKAGDIPYEQYF,TGTGCCAGCAGCCCGAAAGCGGGAGATATCCCCTACGAGCAGTACTTC
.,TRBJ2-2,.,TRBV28,CASSPGGTGELFF,TGTGCCAGCAGTCCAGGGGGGACCGGGGAGCTGTTTTTT
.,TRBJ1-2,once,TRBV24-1,CATSDSGDGYTF,TGTGCCACCAGTGATTCAGGGGATGGCTACACCTTC
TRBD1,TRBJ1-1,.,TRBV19,CASNDRGRVGAFF,TGTGCCAGTAACGACAGGGGGCGCGTCGGAGCTTTCTTT
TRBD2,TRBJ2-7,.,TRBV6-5,CASSLTSGVSYEQYF,TGTGCCAGCAGTTTAACAAGCGGGGTCTCCTACGAGCAGTACTTC
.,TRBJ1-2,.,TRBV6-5,CASAGYGGYTF,TGTGCCAGCGCAGGGTATGGTGGCTACACCTTC
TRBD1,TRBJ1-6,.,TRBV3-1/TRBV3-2,CASSHRGDRAHSPLHF,TGTGCCAGCAGCCACAGGGGCGACAGGGCTCATTCACCCCTCCACTTT
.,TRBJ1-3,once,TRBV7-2,CASSLSAGGNGNTIYF,TGTGCCAGCAGCTTGTCGGCAGGTGGAAATGGAAACACCATATATTTT
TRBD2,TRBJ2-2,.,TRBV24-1,CATSGPQWTSEFANTGELFF,TGTGCCACCAGTGGACCCCAGTGGACTAGCGAGTTCGCGAACACCGGGGAGCTGTTTTTT
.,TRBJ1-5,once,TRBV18,CASSTEDGRPQHF,TGTGCCAGCTCCACCGAAGATGGGCGGCCCCAGCATTTT
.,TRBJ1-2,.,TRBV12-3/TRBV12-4,CASSRGTHGYTF,TGTGCCAGCAGTCGAGGGACTCATGGCTACACCTTC
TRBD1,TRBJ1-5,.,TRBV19,CASRGLGTGFKPQHF,TGTGCCAGTAGAGGGTTGGGGACAGGCTTTAAGCCCCAGCATTTT
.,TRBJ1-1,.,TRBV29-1,CSVHAPSGTEAFF,TGCAGCGTTCATGCCCCCTCGGGCACTGAAGCTTTCTTT
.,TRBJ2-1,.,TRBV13,CASRPGVRVSYNEQFF,TGTGCCAGCCGCCCAGGGGTGAGGGTCTCCTACAATGAGCAGTTCTTC
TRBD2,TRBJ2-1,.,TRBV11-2,CASSLGTSGGEQFF,TGTGCCAGCAGCTTAGGGACTAGCGGTGGTGAGCAGTTCTTC
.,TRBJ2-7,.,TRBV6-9,CASSYPPRDSYEQYF,TGTGCCAGCAGTTACCCCCCCCGGGACTCCTACGAGCAGTACTTC